This T cell receptor beta chain was captured in a study of cytomegalovirus exposure and HLA in healthy donors. Findings and caveats of the study: Cytomegalovirus status was reportedly diagnosed by the classifier with high sensitivity and specificity. First-cohort TCR clusters were later found to tend to co-occur in the 90 to 150 validation repertoires.

Regarding this clone: Its antigen is unknown.

The protocol was immunoSEQ multiplex PCR, while the TCRdb copy is restricted to in-frame clones and leaves out a portion. The table includes 170,000 or so clones, roughly 85% detected once. While the first cohort had 600 to 800 subjects, the donors belonged to the separate validation cohort of about 130 subjects. The sequenced sample consisted of PBMCs. The clonotype originates from a man younger than 35 in good health and CMV-seropositive.

CDR3 amino acids: CASNGRGPYEQYF. DNA for the CDR3: TGTGCCAGCAATGGGCGGGGACCCTACGAGCAGTACTTC. V is TRBV7-9 and J is TRBJ2-7; a weak D match, TRBD2 (6 bases). This CDR3 is built from 13 residues. The V and J ends lost 7 bases and 2 bases respectively, with 12 bases between them. CDR1 SEHNR and CDR2 FQNEAQ come from the germline V gene (reference sequence).